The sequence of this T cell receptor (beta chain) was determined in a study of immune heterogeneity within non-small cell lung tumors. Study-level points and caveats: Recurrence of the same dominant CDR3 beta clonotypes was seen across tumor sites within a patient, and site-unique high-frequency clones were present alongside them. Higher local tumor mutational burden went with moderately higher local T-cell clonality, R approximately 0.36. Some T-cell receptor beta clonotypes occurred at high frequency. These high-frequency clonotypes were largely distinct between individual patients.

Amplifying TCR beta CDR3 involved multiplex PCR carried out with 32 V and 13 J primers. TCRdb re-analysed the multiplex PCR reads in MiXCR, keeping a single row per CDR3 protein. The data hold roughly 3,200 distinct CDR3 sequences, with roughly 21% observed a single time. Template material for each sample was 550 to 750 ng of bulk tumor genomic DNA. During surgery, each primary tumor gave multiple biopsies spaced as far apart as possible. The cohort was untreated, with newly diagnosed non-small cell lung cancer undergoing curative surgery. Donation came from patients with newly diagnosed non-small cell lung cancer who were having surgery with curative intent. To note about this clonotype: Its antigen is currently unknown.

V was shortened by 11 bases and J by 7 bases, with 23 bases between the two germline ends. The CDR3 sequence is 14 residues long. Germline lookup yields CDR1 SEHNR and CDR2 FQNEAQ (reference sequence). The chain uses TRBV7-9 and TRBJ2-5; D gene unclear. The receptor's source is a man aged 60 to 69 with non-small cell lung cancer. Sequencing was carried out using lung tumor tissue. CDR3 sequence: CACCSLGELWTQYF. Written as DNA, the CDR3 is TGTGCCTGCTGCTCCCTGGGCGAGTTGTGGACCCAGTACTTC.